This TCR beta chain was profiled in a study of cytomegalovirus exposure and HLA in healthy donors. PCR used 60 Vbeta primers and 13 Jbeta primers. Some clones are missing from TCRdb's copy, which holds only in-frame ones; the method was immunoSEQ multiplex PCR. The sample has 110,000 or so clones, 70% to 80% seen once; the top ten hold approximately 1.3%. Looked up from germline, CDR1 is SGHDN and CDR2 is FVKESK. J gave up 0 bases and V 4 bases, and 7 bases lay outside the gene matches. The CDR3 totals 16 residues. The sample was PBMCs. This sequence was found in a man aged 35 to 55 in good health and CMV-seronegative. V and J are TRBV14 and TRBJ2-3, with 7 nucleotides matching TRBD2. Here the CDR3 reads CASSPRDYPSTDTQYF. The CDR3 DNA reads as TGTGCCAGCAGCCCCCGGGACTACCCGAGCACAGATACGCAGTATTTT.